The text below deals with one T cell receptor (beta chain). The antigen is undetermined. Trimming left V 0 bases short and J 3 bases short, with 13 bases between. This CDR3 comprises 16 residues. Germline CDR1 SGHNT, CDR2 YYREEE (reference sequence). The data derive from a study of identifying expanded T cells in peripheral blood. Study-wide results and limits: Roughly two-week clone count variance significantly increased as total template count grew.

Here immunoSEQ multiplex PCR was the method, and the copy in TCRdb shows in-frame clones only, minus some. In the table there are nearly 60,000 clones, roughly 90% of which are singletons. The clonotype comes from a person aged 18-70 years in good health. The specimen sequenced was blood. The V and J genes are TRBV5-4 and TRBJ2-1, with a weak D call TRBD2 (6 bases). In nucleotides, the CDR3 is TGTGCCAGCAGCTTGGGCACGGTGGGGGGCTACAATGAGCAGTTCTTC. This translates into CASSLGTVGGYNEQFF.